The 3 T cell receptor beta chains given below trace back to one sample, sequenced in a study of shared clonotypes between healthy human individuals. Data came from immunoSEQ multiplex PCR; TCRdb stores just in-frame clones and leaves some out. In the table there are 1.5 million to 2.5 million clones, less than 95% of which are singletons. Naive CD8 populations comprised CD45RO-negative cells positively selected for CCR7, excluding terminally differentiated effector memory CD45RA+ cells. The sample comprised naive CD8+ T cells sorted from blood. Every receptor here comes from a man younger than 30 in good health.

V is TRBV6-6 and J is TRBJ1-2, with D unresolved. Germline CDR1 reads MNHNY; CDR2 reads SVGAGI (reference sequence). V gave up 10 bases and J gave up 8 bases, with 14 bases separating them. This CDR3 is 11 amino acids long. The CDR3 coding sequence is TGTGCCACCCTAGGGCAGCCAGGCTACACCTTC. It codes for CATLGQPGYTF.

The gene calls are TRBV13 and TRBJ2-3; D unclear. Trimming left V 5 bases short and J 4 bases short, with 7 bases between. Per germline, CDR1 PRHDT and CDR2 FYEKMQ (reference sequence). CDR3 size: 12 residues. The CDR3 nucleotides read TGTGCCAGCAGCCCAAACGCAGATACGCAGTATTTT. Translated: CASSPNADTQYF. Filled out from reference TRBV13 and TRBJ2-3, the complete variable domain reads AAGVIQSPRHLIKEKRETATLKCYPIPRHDTVYWYQQGPGQDPQFLISFYEKMQSDKGSIPDRFSAQQFSDYHSELNMSSLELGDSALYFCASSPNADTQYFGPGTRLTVL.

This clone is a singleton in its sample. The V and J genes are TRBV29-1 and TRBJ2-1; the D gene is possibly TRBD1 (6 bases). The CDR3 covers 13 residues. Trimming removed 3 bases from V and 4 bases from J, with 10 bases in between. Looked up from germline, CDR1 is SQVTM and CDR2 is ANQGSEA. The CDR3 reads CSVDGQGYNEQFF. The CDR3 DNA reads as TGCAGCGTTGACGGGCAGGGGTACAATGAGCAGTTCTTC.